The source of this TCR beta chain is a study of type 1 and type 2 diabetes patients. Study as a whole: From PBMCs, CD4+ and CD8+ T cells were isolated by magnetic microbeads.

PCR was run on genomic DNA. Multiplex PCR with 30 forward and 13 reverse primers amplified the TCR beta CDR3. MiXCR, run by TCRdb on the multiplex PCR reads, gives a single entry per CDR3 protein. This table holds 250,000 or so distinct CDR3 sequences, roughly 50% found once. In germline, CDR1 is SNHLY, CDR2 FYNNEI. Trimming removed 10 bases at V and 3 bases at J, with 12 bases between. The CDR3 is 13 residues long. This clonotype was recorded only once. The TCR was taken from a young man with type 2 diabetes. The chain has TRBV2 and TRBJ1-4; D is unclear. The sample taken for sequencing was peripheral blood mononuclear cells (PBMCs). The CDR3 sequence is CATTQVANEKLFF. In nucleotides, the CDR3 is TGTGCCACTACCCAGGTCGCTAATGAAAAACTGTTTTTT.